Detailed here is one TCR beta chain. Its cognate antigen is unknown. Trimming removed 5 bases from V and 8 bases from J, with 18 bases in between. The CDR3 totals 15 residues. The germline V gene encodes CDR1 MDHEN and CDR2 SYDVKM. The sample originates from a study of T cells in localized non-small cell lung cancer. The study's findings and limits: Tumor trailed uninvolved adjacent lung in T cell clonality, which peaked there. Researchers found a median around 57 of the top 100 tumor clones in adjacent lung.

Libraries were prepared by immunoSEQ multiplex PCR; TCRdb keeps only in-frame clonotypes and omits some of them. The table shows 43,000 or so clones, with 75% to 95% occurring only once. The TCR originated in a woman between 35 and 75 years old with stage II lung adenocarcinoma. The chain couples TRBV28 to TRBJ2-2; D is perhaps TRBD1 or TRBD2 (6 bases each). The sample in question was PBMCs, obtained before any cancer treatment. This CDR3 reads CASSKGGSFFGELFF. The DNA of the CDR3 is TGTGCCAGCAGTAAAGGGGGGAGTTTTTTTGGGGAGCTGTTTTTT. Using reference TRBV28 and TRBJ2-2 for the parts outside the CDR3, the full variable domain is DVKVTQSSRYLVKRTGEKVFLECVQDMDHENMFWYRQDPGLGLRLIYFSYDVKMKEKGDIPEGYSVSREKKERFSLILESASTNQTSMYLCASSKGGSFFGELFFGEGSRLTVL.